The present T cell receptor beta chain was sequenced within a study of long-term antiretroviral therapy in people with HIV (dated by TCRdb to 2022 to 2024). The study in broad terms: The earliest samples were collected approximately a decade before the 2015 WHO recommendation for immediate ART, a period when ART was typically delayed until CD4 counts fell. A retrospective serial study tested whether ART initiation and durable HIV suppression were associated with changes in peripheral blood TRB repertoire composition and diversity. A total of roughly 180 cryopreserved PBMC samples were contributed to the cohort by 30 adults with confirmed HIV infection, with samples collected serially over a mean of approximately six years (range 1-12). Eleven of the 30 participants with HIV were female. No cross-contamination during QIAcube processing was shown when test extractions of a monoclonal T-cell line were performed alongside approximately 32 polyclonal samples.

The CDR3 contains 17 residues, cysteine and phenylalanine counted. Left in the record is the CDR3 DNA by itself, 51 bases read in frame from the first base. CDR1 is given as MDHEN and CDR2 as SYDVKM, both from the germline V gene. Compared with germline, V lacks 1 base and J lacks 0 bases; bases without a gene match: 5. Of note for this clone: Its antigen is unknown. No base-level quality is on record; no much larger clone is a single base apart.

Overall study results and their limits: Samples dated from the mid-2000s to the late 2010s, and the ART regimens used may be less effective than current ones. At every time point, the repertoire was dominated by expanded TRB clones first identified before ART initiation, although this dominance fluctuated and, in many PLHIV, declined after ART. Because pre-ART samples had limited cell numbers, unsorted PBMC were profiled rather than sorted CD4+ and CD8+ T cells. Narrower CDR3 length ranges were observed in HIV repertoires than in controls, and an antigen-experienced repertoire with only a slight naive shift after ART was suggested by the network structure. A significant increase in TRB diversity was found to be associated with ART initiation, although TRB diversity was observed to remain significantly below that of transplant donor controls even after long-term ART. Since PBMC availability was limited, sequencing covered only the TCR beta chain, with no alpha chain pairing. Inferences about post-ART repertoire changes were limited because no data were available on ART adherence, viral resistance or therapy changes.

Inclusion was restricted to participants for whom at least one PBMC sample before ART initiation and at least two post-ART samples were available. Treatment was received in the United States of America by all participants with HIV. Before DNA extraction, cryopreserved samples containing roughly 0.85-11 million PBMC were thawed and washed. At the time of the earliest PBMC sample, participants with HIV were aged between roughly 23 and 60 years. Per participant, PBMC samples came from 1-4 timepoints prior to ART initiation and 2-8 timepoints following ART initiation, for a median of 7 samples. Serial HIV viral load, CD4+ T-cell count, ART history and demographic data were obtained for every participant. A Qiagen kit on a QIAcube was used to extract genomic DNA from unsorted PBMC, with samples processed in batches of 12. The immunoSEQ hsTCRB v3.0 assay was used at survey level resolution to sequence the TRB variable region. The target sequencing depth for TRB was about 40,000-55,000 T-cell genomes per sample. Pooled TRB libraries were sequenced on an Illumina MiSeq with a v3 150-cycle kit. In the authors' own workflow: Analysis of repertoires was carried out in R inside a reproducible Nextflow workflow spanning QC, data transformation and analysis. LymphoSeq2, an R package for exploring AIRR-Seq data, was used to implement the custom analyses. After excluding a few samples that yielded fewer than 5000 total TRB sequences, fewer than 200 HIV repertoires remained for analysis. Among the approximately 190 retained HIV repertoires, more than 55 were collected before ART initiation and around 130 after ART initiation. Repertoires were downsampled to 5000 TRB nucleotide sequences, with summary statistics averaged over 100 downsampling iterations. The analysis kept only TRB sequences whose CDR3 regions were at least seven amino acids long. Diversity was assessed using a clonality score derived from Shannon entropy and using the Gini coefficient. Repertoire networks linked the top 5000 CDR3 amino acid sequences whenever two sequences differed by an edit distance of one. For TRB CDR3 amino acid sequences, GLIPH2 was used to predict antigen specificity groups and MHC restriction. To flag known associations with CMV, EBV, HIV or tissue antigens, CDR3 amino acid sequences were compared against VDJdb and McPAS-TCR. Pre-ART, post-ART and control groups were compared with Wilcoxon signed-rank tests and Holm-Bonferroni correction. The table comes from immuneACCESS by way of TCRdb, which keeps in-frame sequences with V and J called. Part of the clones is missing from these tables; in studies checked, under half for an unresolved V gene and the rest for unknown reasons. That table is the source of V, J and clone size, and D and trimming were worked out from the DNA. The sample table lists 25,000 to 35,000 clones, 80% to 95% of them with a count of one. The biggest ten clones account for approximately 3.9% of the sample.

The chain links TRBV28 with TRBJ2-1, with 8 junctional bases fitting TRBD2. This sequence originates from a man in his late teens or twenties with HIV. The sequencing here drew on unsorted PBMCs, taken 3.1 years after starting antiretroviral therapy. The sequenced DNA is TGTGCCAGCAGTTTATTCCCTACTAGCGGCTCCTACAATGAGCAGTTCTTC. The resulting protein is CASSLFPTSGSYNEQFF.